The next 27 T cell receptor beta chains were all read from a single sample in a study of T cell responses to AZD1222 COVID-19 vaccine. Profiled with immunoSEQ multiplex PCR; TCRdb holds only in-frame clones, not every one. The table shows fewer than 150,000 clones, with 90% occurring only once. The sequencing here drew on peripheral blood, taken on day 0 of AZD1222 vaccination. Every receptor here comes from an adult in good health.

The gene calls are TRBV16 and TRBJ1-1; D ambiguous. Germline V gene data show CDR1 as KGHSY and CDR2 as FQNENV. The V gene lost 8 bases and the J gene lost 0 bases, with 13 bases spanning the gap. CDR3 size: 14 residues. The CDR3, as DNA: TGTGCCAGCCGCAATGGGCGGGTGAACACTGAAGCTTTCTTT. It encodes CASRNGRVNTEAFF.

V gene TRBV18 combines with J gene TRBJ2-7; a weak D match, TRBD2 (5 bases). The CDR3 runs to 16 residues. The germline V and J ends were trimmed by 3 bases and 3 bases, with 18 bases remaining between them. Germline V gene sequence: CDR1 KGHSH, CDR2 LQKENI. This CDR3 is CASSPLARVRLYEQYF. CDR3 nucleotide sequence: TGTGCCAGCTCACCGTTAGCGCGCGTTAGGCTCTACGAGCAGTACTTC.

This chain links TRBV7-8 with TRBJ2-3; D is unresolved. Germline-derived CDR1 and CDR2 are SGHVS and FQNEAQ. V was trimmed by 0 bases and J by 5 bases, leaving 9 bases between them. This CDR3 is 14 amino acids long. This CDR3 reads CASSLASWGDTQYF. The CDR3 DNA follows: TGTGCCAGCAGCTTAGCGTCTTGGGGAGATACGCAGTATTTT.

The chain joins TRBV21-1 to TRBJ2-5; the table's D call TRBD1 went unverified against the DNA. TRBV21-1 is termed a pseudogene. CDR3 length: 16 residues. The CDR3 sequence is CASSKGRGDRGETQYF. CDR3 nucleotide sequence: TGTGCCAGCAGCAAAGGAAGGGGAGACAGGGGTGAGACCCAGTACTTC.

This rearrangement joins TRBV6-1 to TRBJ1-2; D is unclear. The length of the CDR3 is 17 residues. Germline CDR1 is MNHNS and CDR2 is SASEGT. Trimming pared 3 bases from V and 8 bases from J, leaving 25 bases between. The CDR3 DNA reads as TGTGCCAGCAGTGAGCACCCGGAAACTCCTTCACTGAGGGGCTACACCTTC. Translated, it gives CASSEHPETPSLRGYTF.

This chain connects TRBV2 to TRBJ1-4; 7 bases match TRBD1. CDR3 length: 15 amino acids. Unmatched junction bases numbered 11, after V lost 0 bases and J lost 13 bases. The V gene's germline CDR1 is SNHLY and CDR2 FYNNEI. The DNA of the CDR3 is TGTGCCAGCAGTGAAGCGATGACAGGGAGAGGGGGACTGTTTTTT. Protein: CASSEAMTGRGGLFF.

The V gene is TRBV6-6, the J gene TRBJ1-1; no clear D gene. The germline V gene encodes CDR1 MNHNY and CDR2 SVGAGI (reference sequence). The CDR3 sequence is 11 residues long. V lost 5 bases to trimming and J lost 6 bases, with 7 bases between them. The CDR3 sequence: CASSHRSEAFF. The CDR3 DNA reads TGTGCCAGCAGTCATAGATCTGAAGCTTTCTTT.

This chain joins TRBV6-5 and TRBJ1-5; 10 bases line up with TRBD1. The J segment lost 3 bases and the V segment lost 5 bases, leaving 4 bases of the junction unmatched. This CDR3 contains 15 residues. Germline lookup yields CDR1 MNHEY and CDR2 SVGAGI. CDR3 in amino acids: CASSRDRGPNQPQHF. DNA for the CDR3: TGTGCCAGCAGTAGAGACAGGGGGCCCAATCAGCCCCAGCATTTT.

V gene TRBV27 combines with J gene TRBJ1-1; D call uncertain. The CDR3 consists of 18 residues. Between the trimmed V and J ends, which lost 2 bases and 1 base, there was a span of 20 bases. The V gene's germline CDR1 is MNHEY and CDR2 SMNVEV (reference sequence). The CDR3, as DNA: TGTGCCAGCAGTTTAACTAACCCGACCTCAACGTGGAACACTGAAGCTTTCTTT. Protein product: CASSLTNPTSTWNTEAFF.

This clone was seen just once. The chain recombines TRBV7-6 with TRBJ1-3; no reliable D call. The germline gives CDR1 SGHVS, CDR2 FNYEAQ. Trimming took 7 bases from V and 0 from J, leaving 10 bases between them. CDR3 length equals 14 residues. CDR3 sequence reads: CASTREFSGNTIYF. The CDR3 bases are TGTGCCAGCACTCGGGAGTTCTCTGGAAACACCATATATTTT.

The V call is TRBV11-3, the J call TRBJ2-5, with D hard to call. The CDR3 contains 13 residues. Germline CDR1 is SGHNT and CDR2 is YENEEA. Trimming removed 7 bases at V and 1 base at J, with 10 bases between. CDR3 DNA: TGTGCCAGCACCACCCTGAGCCAAGAGACCCAGTACTTC. Its translation is CASTTLSQETQYF.

The chain employs TRBV2 and TRBJ1-6; D not certain. The V end was cut by 1 base, the J end by 7 bases, with 8 bases between. This CDR3 has 14 residues. Germline-derived CDR1 and CDR2 are SNHLY and FYNNEI. The chain's CDR3 is CASSEGSENSPLHF. CDR3 nucleotide sequence: TGTGCCAGCAGTGAAGGGTCGGAAAATTCACCCCTCCACTTT. Supplemented by reference TRBV2 and TRBJ1-6, the full variable domain reads EPEVTQTPSHQVTQMGQEVILRCVPISNHLYFYWYRQILGQKVEFLVSFYNNEISEKSEIFDDQFSVERPDGSNFTLKIRSTKLEDSAMYFCASSEGSENSPLHFGNGTRLTVT.

The chain recombines TRBV2 with TRBJ2-1, with D perhaps matching TRBD2 (6 bases). The V end was cut by 6 bases, the J end by 0 bases, with 18 bases between. CDR1 is SNHLY and CDR2 is FYNNEI in the germline V gene. The CDR3 is 17 amino acids. CDR3 amino acids: CASRRSGGGLSYNEQFF. The CDR3 nucleotides are TGTGCCAGCAGACGCAGTGGTGGGGGACTCTCCTACAATGAGCAGTTCTTC.

The genes are TRBV25-1 and TRBJ2-2, with 10 bases lining up with TRBD1. This CDR3 contains 14 residues. V shed 7 bases, J shed 3 bases, and the junction held 2 bases outside the gene matches. CDR1 is MGHDK, CDR2 SYGVNS, per germline. DNA of the CDR3: TGTGCCAGCACTGGACAGGGGGACACCGGGGAGCTGTTTTTT. This translates into CASTGQGDTGELFF.

The chain couples TRBV11-3 to TRBJ1-4; TRBD1 matches at 12 bases. There are 15 residues in the CDR3. Looked up from germline, CDR1 is SGHNT and CDR2 is YENEEA. The J segment lost 8 bases and the V segment lost 2 bases, leaving 3 bases of the junction unmatched. This CDR3 reads CASSLSGTGGEKLFF. The CDR3 DNA is TGTGCCAGCAGCTTATCCGGGACAGGGGGCGAAAAACTGTTTTTT.

The chain employs TRBV5-4 and TRBJ1-4; D possibly corresponds to TRBD1 (5 bases). This CDR3 spans 15 amino acids. Trimming took off 2 bases at V and 6 bases at J, with 14 bases between the two ends. Germline CDR1 and CDR2: SGHNT and YYREEE (reference sequence). CDR3 DNA: TGTGCCAGCAGCTTCAGGGCAGGGCGGGATGAAAAACTGTTTTTT. It specifies CASSFRAGRDEKLFF.

The chain uses TRBV30 and TRBJ1-2; D is ambiguous. Trimming removed 3 bases from V and 1 base from J, with 12 bases in between. The length of the CDR3 is 14 residues. Per germline, CDR1 GTSNPN and CDR2 SVGIG (reference sequence). CDR3 in DNA: TGTGCCTGGAGCGGAGGCGGAAGTAACTATGGCTACACCTTC. Amino acids: CAWSGGGSNYGYTF.

The chain couples TRBV25-1 to TRBJ2-7, with 7 bases lining up with TRBD1. Trimming cost V 6 bases and J 3 bases; bases outside gene matches: 8. Germline assignment: CDR1 MGHDK and CDR2 SYGVNS. The CDR3 totals 14 residues. CDR3 DNA sequence: TGTGCCAGCAGCGGAACGGGACAGAACTACGAGCAGTACTTC. It translates to CASSGTGQNYEQYF.

This clone appeared a single time. The chain uses TRBV6-4 and TRBJ1-2, with 7 bases matching TRBD1. From germline, CDR1 is MRHNA and CDR2 SNTAGT. Trimming removed 5 bases from V and 4 bases from J; junction bases left unmatched: 1. There are 12 residues in the CDR3. The CDR3 is CASSRTGYGYTF. For the CDR3, the DNA is TGTGCCAGCAGTCGGACAGGCTATGGCTACACCTTC.

The chain links TRBV9 to TRBJ2-7, with 15 bases aligning to TRBD2. The germline V gene encodes CDR1 SGDLS and CDR2 YYNGEE. The CDR3 spans 17 residues. V shed 4 bases and J 3 bases; nucleotides not matched to a gene: 8. The CDR3 nucleotides read TGTGCCAGCAGCCCACGGACTAGCGGGGGGGCTTTCTACGAGCAGTACTTC. Protein: CASSPRTSGGAFYEQYF.

V usage is TRBV5-1 and J usage is TRBJ2-1; D gene ambiguous. The CDR3 consists of 13 residues. Germline V CDR1 and CDR2: SGHRS, YFSETQ. Trimming removed 1 base from V and 7 bases from J, with 9 bases in between. The CDR3 nucleotides are TGCGCCAGCAGCTTGTTTGACGGAAATGAGCAGTTCTTC. It translates to CASSLFDGNEQFF.

The chain is built from TRBV12-5 and TRBJ1-5; tentatively, D is TRBD1 (6 bases). This CDR3 spans 14 amino acids. V gave up 4 bases and J gave up 1 base, with 8 bases separating them. CDR1 is LGHNT, CDR2 FRNRAP, per germline. The CDR3 reads CASGWDISNQPQHF. The CDR3 nucleotides read TGTGCTAGTGGTTGGGACATAAGCAATCAGCCCCAGCATTTT.

V and J are TRBV3-1 (or the pseudogene TRBV3-2) and TRBJ1-1; 10 bases align to TRBD1. J was trimmed by 4 bases and V by 3 bases; bases with no gene match: 5. CDR3 length: 15 residues. CDR1 is LGHDT, CDR2 YNNKEL, per germline (reference sequence). The DNA of the CDR3 is TGTGCCAGCAGCCAGAGGACAGGGGGAAGCACTGAAGCTTTCTTT. It specifies CASSQRTGGSTEAFF.

The J gene is TRBJ1-2, the V gene TRBV20-1; D is uncertain. The CDR3 covers 12 residues. Deletions cut 3 bases from V and 2 bases from J, with 7 bases between. Per germline, CDR1 DFQATT and CDR2 SNEGSKA (reference sequence). CDR3 amino acids: CSASRINYGYTF. CDR3 nucleotides: TGCAGTGCTAGTCGAATCAACTATGGCTACACCTTC.

This chain joins TRBV19 and TRBJ2-1; D remains unclear. Trimming removed 5 bases at V and 8 bases at J, with 13 bases between. The CDR3 contains 13 residues. Germline V lookup: CDR1 LNHDA, CDR2 SQIVND (reference sequence). The CDR3 protein is CASSQDVEDEQFF. The CDR3 nucleotides read TGTGCCAGTAGTCAGGACGTAGAGGATGAGCAGTTCTTC.

The V and J genes are TRBV6-5 and TRBJ1-5, with D possibly TRBD1 on 5 matching bases. The germline CDR1 and CDR2 sequences are MNHEY and SVGAGI. V shed 6 bases and J shed 6 bases, with 12 bases lying between them. The length of the CDR3 is 13 residues. The chain's CDR3 is CASRGRETQPQHF. Written as DNA, the CDR3 is TGTGCCAGCAGGGGCAGGGAGACTCAGCCCCAGCATTTT.

This clone turned up a few times. This chain uses TRBV5-6 with TRBJ1-5; D ambiguous. V was shortened by 1 base and J by 0 bases, with 5 bases between the two germline ends. Germline assignment: CDR1 SGHDT and CDR2 YYEEEE. This CDR3 spans 14 amino acids. CDR3: CASSLISSNQPQHF. CDR3 DNA sequence: TGTGCCAGCAGCTTGATTTCTAGCAATCAGCCCCAGCATTTT.